A selection of T cell receptor beta chains follows, all from one sample in a study of OX40 agonist ivuxolimab in advanced cancers. Here immunoSEQ multiplex PCR was the method, and the copy in TCRdb shows in-frame clones only, minus some. This table holds about 60,000 clones, over 75% found once. The sequenced sample was CD4+ or CD8+ T cells sorted from blood, obtained in a trial of the OX40 agonist ivuxolimab. All receptors come from an adult with an advanced solid tumor such as melanoma, head and neck, liver or kidney cancer. CDR3s include the opening cysteine and the closing phenylalanine or tryptophan. The D gene is left open where the match is weak. Clone size is stated in some rows and not others, as once, few, many or a class when expanded.

>TRBJ2-7|TRBD1|TRBV6-5|NA
CASSYHDRGGEQYF
TGTGCCAGCAGTTACCACGACAGGGGAGGCGAGCAGTACTTC
>TRBJ1-5|NA|TRBV11-2|few
CASSRNLDGNQPQHF
TGTGCCAGCAGCCGTAACCTAGACGGAAATCAGCCCCAGCATTTT
>TRBJ2-5|NA|TRBV7-9|NA
CASSLGGIGQTQYF
TGTGCCAGCAGCTTAGGCGGGATCGGACAGACCCAGTACTTC
>TRBJ2-1|NA|TRBV11-2|large
CASSLGSGFNDEQFF
TGTGCCAGCAGCTTAGGCAGCGGGTTTAACGATGAGCAGTTCTTC
>TRBJ1-2|NA|TRBV6-5|NA
CASSYGAGQGYTF
TGTGCCAGCAGTTACGGCGCAGGCCAGGGCTACACCTTC
>TRBJ1-2|TRBD1|TRBV11-2|few
CASSYSGTGDRYTF
TGTGCCAGCAGTTATTCCGGGACAGGTGATCGCTACACCTTC
>TRBJ2-3|NA|TRBV11-2|NA
CASTPDTITDTQYF
TGTGCCAGCACCCCGGACACTATCACAGATACGCAGTATTTT
>TRBJ2-5|NA|TRBV7-3|NA
CASSLIGRQETQYF
TGTGCCAGCAGCTTAATTGGGAGACAAGAGACCCAGTACTTC
>TRBJ2-7|NA|TRBV6-5|NA
CASSPLRQGGEQYF
TGTGCCAGCAGTCCCCTTCGACAGGGAGGGGAGCAGTACTTC
>TRBJ2-1|NA|TRBV30|NA
CAWSPGLTRGNEQFF
TGTGCCTGGAGTCCCGGTCTAACTCGAGGCAATGAGCAGTTCTTC
>TRBJ2-1|TRBD1|TRBV5-1|NA
CASSSDRDAYNEQFF
TGCGCCAGCAGCTCCGACAGGGATGCCTACAATGAGCAGTTCTTC
>TRBJ1-4|NA|TRBV19|NA
CASSLNRKSVEKLFF
TGTGCCAGTAGTCTCAACAGGAAGAGCGTTGAAAAACTGTTTTTT
>TRBJ2-1|NA|TRBV10-3|NA
CAIKGDTVHEQFF
TGTGCCATCAAGGGGGACACTGTCCATGAGCAGTTCTTC
>TRBJ1-2|NA|TRBV2|NA
CASSVGHGVGYTF
TGTGCCAGCAGTGTTGGCCACGGGGTGGGCTACACCTTC
>TRBJ2-1|TRBD2|TRBV6-5|NA
CASTGGTRQFF
TGTGCCAGCACGGGAGGGACAAGGCAGTTCTTC
>TRBJ1-3|TRBD1|TRBV6-5|NA
CASSSTGEGIYF
TGTGCCAGCAGTTCTACAGGGGAGGGCATATATTTT
>TRBJ2-1|TRBD2|TRBV11-3|NA
CASSLTSTSGRANEQFF
TGTGCCAGCAGCCTAACTAGTACTAGCGGGAGGGCCAATGAGCAGTTCTTC